What follows describes a single TCR beta chain. Assay used: immunoSEQ multiplex PCR; TCRdb lists only in-frame clones, some missing. The sample carries 55,000 to 75,000 clones, around four fifths recorded once. This CDR3 has 13 amino acids. The germline gives CDR1 KGHSH, CDR2 LQKENI. V dropped 2 bases and J dropped 0 bases, with 2 bases sitting between them. This sample is drawn from a study of OX40 agonist ivuxolimab in advanced cancers. The TCR was taken from an adult with an advanced solid tumor such as melanoma, head and neck, liver or kidney cancer. The chain combines TRBV18 with TRBJ2-4; no clear D. Sequenced here: CD4+ or CD8+ T cells sorted from blood, sampled in a trial of the OX40 agonist ivuxolimab. CDR3 DNA: TGTGCCAGCTCACCAGAAGCCAAAAACATTCAGTACTTC. Its protein is CASSPEAKNIQYF.